These 8 T cell receptor beta chains were all obtained from the same sample, sequenced in a study of blood T cell repertoires in COVID-19. Produced via immunoSEQ multiplex PCR; TCRdb's table is partial and in-frame only. The data show around 100,000 clones, 70% to 90% seen once. Sequenced material: peripheral blood. The receptors shown here come from a man aged 50 or older with active COVID-19.

The chain couples TRBV6-2 or TRBV6-3 to TRBJ2-1; 8 bases align to TRBD2. Germline CDR1 and CDR2: MNHEY and SVGEGT. The CDR3 length is 13 residues. V was clipped by 4 bases and J by 9 bases; unmatched bases: 5. The DNA of the CDR3 is TGTGCCAGCAGTTTAAGAACTAGCGGTGAGCAGTTCTTC. It translates to CASSLRTSGEQFF.

The V call is TRBV7-9, the J call TRBJ1-5; 9 bases align to TRBD1. The CDR3 spans 17 residues. Germline V gives CDR1 SEHNR, CDR2 FQNEAQ (reference sequence). V shed 5 bases, J shed 2 bases, and the junction held 10 bases outside the gene matches. In DNA, the CDR3 is TGTGCCAGCAGCAAAGATCCGGGACAGGGAGGCAATCAGCCCCAGCATTTT. Residues: CASSKDPGQGGNQPQHF.

This chain connects TRBV7-2 to TRBJ2-2, with 10 bases identical to TRBD2. Germline CDR1 reads SGHTA; CDR2 reads FQGNSA. The CDR3 totals 15 residues. Germline trimming cut 4 bases from V and 5 bases from J; bases unmatched to any gene: 4. CDR3 amino acids: CASSSPGLATGELFF. CDR3 coding DNA: TGTGCCAGCAGCTCACCGGGACTAGCGACCGGGGAGCTGTTTTTT.

The chain joins TRBV7-8 to TRBJ2-7; possibly TRBD1 for D (5 bases). CDR1 and CDR2 (germline): SGHVS, FQNEAQ. This CDR3 has 15 residues. V lost 4 bases and J 4 bases, leaving 17 bases between the germline ends. The CDR3 here is CASSSRTDTPYEQYF. In DNA, the CDR3 is TGTGCCAGCAGCTCCCGGACGGACACTCCTTACGAGCAGTACTTC.

This chain joins TRBV5-4 and TRBJ1-1; TRBD1 matches at 8 bases. The germline gives CDR1 SGHNT, CDR2 YYREEE (reference sequence). CDR3 length: 12 amino acids. V shed 4 bases and J 8 bases; nucleotides not matched to a gene: 4. The CDR3 here is CASSPGDREAFF. Written as DNA, the CDR3 is TGTGCCAGCAGCCCCGGGGACAGGGAAGCTTTCTTT.

The V and J genes are TRBV14 and TRBJ2-7; 7 bases line up with TRBD1. The CDR3 has 13 residues. The V segment lost 6 bases and the J segment 6 bases; nucleotides outside the gene matches: 8. From germline, CDR1 is SGHDN and CDR2 FVKESK. As DNA, the CDR3 is TGTGCCAGCAGTCCTTACACAGGGGCCGAGCAGTACTTC. Its protein is CASSPYTGAEQYF. Filled out from reference TRBV14 and TRBJ2-7, the complete variable domain reads EAGVTQFPSHSVIEKGQTVTLRCDPISGHDNLYWYRRVMGKEIKFLLHFVKESKQDESGMPNNRFLAERTGGTYSTLKVQPAELEDSGVYFCASSPYTGAEQYFGPGTRLTVT.

This sequence joins TRBV6-1 and TRBJ1-1; 9 bases align to TRBD1. Germline lookup yields CDR1 MNHNS and CDR2 SASEGT. Trimming removed 7 bases from V and 5 bases from J; junction bases left unmatched: 5. The CDR3 has 13 residues. CDR3 residues: CASTTTGGTEAFF. DNA of the CDR3: TGTGCCAGCACGACGACAGGGGGAACTGAAGCTTTCTTT.

The chain couples TRBV2 to TRBJ2-2, with 7 bases matching TRBD1. This CDR3 region has 13 residues. Germline-derived CDR1 and CDR2 are SNHLY and FYNNEI. V lost 5 bases to trimming and J lost 5 bases; unmatched junction nucleotides: 2. In DNA form, the CDR3 reads TGTGCCAGCAGTCCACAGGGGACCGGGGAGCTGTTTTTT. It codes for CASSPQGTGELFF.